These T cell receptor beta chains were read from a single sample in a study of cytomegalovirus exposure and HLA in healthy donors. Data came from immunoSEQ multiplex PCR; TCRdb stores just in-frame clones and leaves some out. The sample records about 57,000 clones, 65% to 90% being singletons. Sequencing input: PBMCs. These receptors came from a man younger than 40 in good health and CMV-seronegative. Each CDR3 is given with its conserved first and last residue. A D gene is named only where the DNA matches it firmly. Clone size appears in some rows only: once, few, many, or a class for an expanded clone.

v_gene	j_gene	abundance	d_gene	CDR3nt	CDR3aa
TRBV27	TRBJ1-1	NA	TRBD1	TGTGCCAGCAGCCTAAATTGGGAAGGGGGCGCGTTAGAGGCTTTCTTT	CASSLNWEGGALEAFF
TRBV7-6	TRBJ2-1	NA	TRBD2	TGTGCCAGCAGCGTTAGCGGGAGTGGCTACAATGAGCAGTTCTTC	CASSVSGSGYNEQFF
TRBV4-1	TRBJ2-7	NA	NA	TGCGCCAGCAAAGAGGAAGTGGGTTCCTACGAGCAGTACTTC	CASKEEVGSYEQYF
TRBV5-1	TRBJ2-2	NA	TRBD2	TGCGCCAGCACATCACTAGCGGGGGATAACACCGGGGAGCTGTTTTTT	CASTSLAGDNTGELFF
TRBV7-9	TRBJ2-1	NA	NA	TGTGCCTCCGACGGAGGCAATGAGCAGTTCTTC	CASDGGNEQFF
TRBV12-5	TRBJ1-4	NA	NA	TGTGCTAGTGGTTCCCCGCGGGGGCCCCAACGGGGTGAAAAACTGTTTTTT	CASGSPRGPQRGEKLFF
TRBV5-6	TRBJ1-5	once	TRBD1	TGTGCCAGCAGCTTGTCCCCGACAGGGGGTCAGCCCCAGCATTTT	CASSLSPTGGQPQHF
TRBV18	TRBJ2-3	NA	TRBD2	TGTGCCAGCTCAGCGCGTACTAGCGGGGTCACAGATACGCAGTATTTT	CASSARTSGVTDTQYF
TRBV4-3	TRBJ1-1	few	TRBD1	TGCGCCAGCAGCCCCGTGGCAGGGGGCGCGAACACTGAAGCTTTCTTT	CASSPVAGGANTEAFF
TRBV2	TRBJ1-1	NA	NA	TGTGCCAGCAGTGAAGGAGCGGGCCGGGGCACTGAAGCTTTCTTT	CASSEGAGRGTEAFF
TRBV19	TRBJ2-7	NA	TRBD2	TGTGCCAGTAGCGGGTCGGGGGGAGGCGAGCAGTACTTC	CASSGSGGGEQYF
TRBV4-3	TRBJ2-6	NA	TRBD2	TGCGCCAGCAGCCAAGAGGCTAGCGGGCCAAGGTTGGGGGCCAACGTCCTGACTTTC	CASSQEASGPRLGANVLTF
TRBV28	TRBJ2-3	NA	NA	TGTGCCAGCAGTTCTAGGGGGGGAGGGAGTCAAGATACGCAGTATTTT	CASSSRGGGSQDTQYF
TRBV19	TRBJ1-2	NA	NA	TGTGCCAGTCGGACAGACTACTATGGCTACACCTTC	CASRTDYYGYTF
TRBV7-9	TRBJ2-1	NA	TRBD1	TGTGCCAGCAGCCCGTGGGGACAGGGGACCCCCAGCTCCTACAATGAGCAGTTCTTC	CASSPWGQGTPSSYNEQFF
TRBV13	TRBJ2-7	NA	TRBD2	TGTGCCAGCAGCTTAGGCCTCTTTGCGGGAGCTTCAATTTACGAGCAGTACTTC	CASSLGLFAGASIYEQYF
TRBV7-9	TRBJ1-3	NA	TRBD1	TGTTCCAGCAGCTTAGCGACAGGGCTCTCTGGAAACACCATATATTTT	CSSSLATGLSGNTIYF
TRBV6-6	TRBJ2-1	NA	TRBD1	TGTGCCAGCAGTTACGTACAGGGGGCAAATGAGCAGTTCTTC	CASSYVQGANEQFF
TRBV7-2	TRBJ2-1	NA	TRBD1	TGTGCCAGCAGCCCGGACAGGGTAGCAAGTGAGCAGTTCTTC	CASSPDRVASEQFF
TRBV2	TRBJ1-2	NA	TRBD1	TGTGCCAGCAGCGTACAGGGACAGAATGGCTACACCTTC	CASSVQGQNGYTF
TRBV9	TRBJ1-1	NA	NA	TGTGCCAGCAGCGTTAAAGGGGACACTGAAGCTTTCTTT	CASSVKGDTEAFF
TRBV27	TRBJ2-1	NA	NA	TGTGCCAGCAGTTTGAGGAAATCCCTATACAATGAGCAGTTCTTC	CASSLRKSLYNEQFF
TRBV6-4	TRBJ1-2	NA	NA	TGTGCCAGCAGTGAATTCGGGGGTTGGAGCTACACCTTC	CASSEFGGWSYTF
TRBV9	TRBJ2-6	NA	TRBD1	TGTGCCAGCAGCGAGGGACAGGAAGACCTCTCTGGGGCCAACGTCCTGACTTTC	CASSEGQEDLSGANVLTF
TRBV7-2	TRBJ2-3	NA	NA	TGTGCCAGCAGCTTAGCAGAACAGCGGCCTCGGTATTTT	CASSLAEQRPRYF
TRBV19	TRBJ1-6	NA	TRBD1	TGTGCCAGTAGTCCCTGGACAGGGTTTAGGAATTCACCCCTCCACTTT	CASSPWTGFRNSPLHF
TRBV5-4	TRBJ2-3	NA	NA	TGTGCCAGCAGCTTGGCGGGTAGCACAGATACGCAGTATTTT	CASSLAGSTDTQYF
TRBV5-5	TRBJ1-4	once	TRBD1	TGTGCCAGCAGCCCACAACGGACAGGGGGGCAGAAACTGTTTTTT	CASSPQRTGGQKLFF
TRBV5-6	TRBJ2-7	NA	NA	TGTGCCAGCAGCTTGGTTGGGGGGTTGGGCGAGCAGTACTTC	CASSLVGGLGEQYF